The 29 T cell receptor beta chains presented below share a single source sample, sequenced in a study of graft-versus-host responses after intestinal transplantation. The antigens for these receptors are not known. The assay was immunoSEQ multiplex PCR, and TCRdb's table has in-frame clones only and misses some. The sample has around 67,000 clones; around 91% are singletons. The sequencing here drew on unstimulated CD8+ T cells sorted from spleen or lymph node cells, taken before transplant. Every receptor here comes from a human donor who was the organ donor for an intestinal transplant.

The genes are TRBV18 and TRBJ1-2; TRBD1 matches 7 bases. Germline V CDR1 and CDR2: KGHSH, LQKENI. The CDR3 totals 16 residues. Trimming at V came to 4 bases and at J to 0 bases, leaving 8 bases not matched to a gene. CDR3 sequence reads: CASSQIGQATNYGYTF. The CDR3 nucleotides are TGTGCCAGCTCACAAATAGGACAGGCAACTAACTATGGCTACACCTTC.

The chain carries TRBV7-2 and TRBJ2-3, with 16 bases aligning to TRBD2. Germline CDR1 reads SGHTA; CDR2 reads FQGNSA. V gave up 2 bases and J gave up 5 bases; unmatched junction bases: 7. The CDR3 spans 18 residues. The CDR3 coding sequence is TGTGCCAGCAGCTTATTGGGGACTAGCGGGGGGGCCGGAGATACGCAGTATTTT. This encodes CASSLLGTSGGAGDTQYF.

J is TRBJ1-2 and V is TRBV4-1; D remains ambiguous. V lost 2 bases and J lost 2, with 9 bases in between. Germline CDR1 MGHRA, CDR2 YSYEKL. The CDR3 is 14 amino acids. CDR3 in DNA: TGCGCCAGCAGCCAAACGATGACAAACTATGGCTACACCTTC. It codes for CASSQTMTNYGYTF.

The chain links TRBV9 to TRBJ2-2; 7 nucleotides agree with TRBD2. V shed 0 bases and J 4 bases; nucleotides not matched to a gene: 3. From germline, CDR1 is SGDLS and CDR2 YYNGEE. This CDR3 spans 15 amino acids. CDR3 sequence (DNA): TGTGCCAGCAGCGTAGCTGGGGGGGTCACCGGGGAGCTGTTTTTT. Protein product: CASSVAGGVTGELFF.

The chain uses TRBV4-1 and TRBJ2-1; 11 bases fit TRBD2. Germline trimming cut 4 bases from V and 4 bases from J; bases unmatched to any gene: 9. Germline CDR1 is MGHRA and CDR2 is YSYEKL. This CDR3 is 17 amino acids long. The CDR3 loop is CASSRSPGLAAYNEQFF. CDR3 in DNA: TGCGCCAGCAGCCGATCCCCGGGACTAGCGGCTTACAATGAGCAGTTCTTC.

V is TRBV4-2 and J is TRBJ1-4, with D perhaps matching TRBD1 (6 bases). The CDR3 length is 17 residues. Trimming shortened V by 0 bases and J by 7 bases, and 18 bases separated the two germline ends. CDR1 is LGHNA, CDR2 YNFKEQ, per germline. The DNA of the CDR3 is TGTGCCAGCAGCCAAGATCCCTCGGCAGGGGTCTTTGAAAAACTGTTTTTT. Its protein is CASSQDPSAGVFEKLFF.

This clone has just one count. Here the CDR3 DNA reads TGTGCCAGCAGTTTATATCAGGGGGCGACTAATGAAAAACTGTTTTTT. Translating it yields CASSLYQGATNEKLFF. The V and J genes are TRBV27 and TRBJ1-4; the match to TRBD1 covers 8 bases. The germline CDR1 and CDR2 sequences are MNHEY and SMNVEV (reference sequence). J gave up 2 bases and V 1 base, and 3 bases lay outside the gene matches. The CDR3 loop spans 16 amino acids.

The chain's CDR3 is CASSYSRTDSNQPQHF. CDR3 coding DNA: TGTGCCAGCAGTTACTCGCGGACAGATAGCAATCAGCCCCAGCATTTT. The gene calls are TRBV6-5 and TRBJ1-5; D is perhaps TRBD1 (6 bases). V gave up 0 bases and J gave up 0 bases, with 9 bases separating them. There are 16 residues in the CDR3. Germline CDR1 reads MNHEY; CDR2 reads SVGAGI.

V and J are TRBV9 and TRBJ1-2; 10 bases fit TRBD1. Trimming removed 4 bases from V and 3 bases from J; junction bases left unmatched: 15. The CDR3 covers 18 residues. Germline V gene lookup returns CDR1 SGDLS and CDR2 YYNGEE. CDR3 nucleotides: TGTGCCAGCAGCAACCTCCCGGGACAGGGGAAAAGAGACTATGGCTACACCTTC. Amino acid sequence: CASSNLPGQGKRDYGYTF.

The chain is built from TRBV9 and TRBJ2-1; TRBD2 matches at 13 bases. The V segment lost 4 bases and the J segment 8 bases; nucleotides outside the gene matches: 9. The CDR3 covers 16 residues. In germline, CDR1 is SGDLS, CDR2 YYNGEE. CDR3 sequence reads: CASSTRTSGGADEQFF. CDR3 in DNA: TGTGCCAGCAGCACTCGGACTAGCGGGGGTGCAGATGAGCAGTTCTTC.

This chain connects TRBV4-1 to TRBJ2-1; 12 nucleotides align to TRBD2. In germline, CDR1 is MGHRA, CDR2 YSYEKL. Trimming took 4 bases from V and 0 from J; bases not matched to a gene: 19. CDR3 size: 22 residues. The CDR3 here is CASSPGGATGTSGPSSYNEQFF. The CDR3 bases are TGCGCCAGCAGCCCTGGGGGGGCTACCGGGACTAGCGGGCCCAGCTCCTACAATGAGCAGTTCTTC.

The V gene is TRBV7-9, the J gene TRBJ2-4, with D tentatively TRBD1 (6 bases). Germline-derived CDR1 and CDR2 are SEHNR and FQNEAQ (reference sequence). This CDR3 comprises 16 residues. Trimming left V 5 bases short and J 6 bases short, with 20 bases between. The CDR3 region has the DNA TGTGCCAGCAGCCCAGAGGGCAGGGGATTGTTAAACATTCAGTACTTC. Its translation is CASSPEGRGLLNIQYF.

The chain uses TRBV6-8 and TRBJ2-1; 9 bases are shared with TRBD1. This CDR3 is built from 19 residues. Germline loops: CDR1 MNHGY, CDR2 SAAAGT. With 0 bases clipped from V and 0 bases from J, the junction kept 9 bases outside the gene matches. The CDR3 protein is CASSYSRDRDESSYNEQFF. CDR3 nucleotide sequence: TGTGCCAGCAGTTACTCGAGGGACAGGGATGAGAGCTCCTACAATGAGCAGTTCTTC.

V is TRBV28 and J is TRBJ2-2; D is ambiguous. Germline CDR1 reads MDHEN; CDR2 reads SYDVKM. This CDR3 spans 14 amino acids. V dropped 3 bases and J dropped 1 base, with 6 bases sitting between them. The CDR3 loop is CASSFPGNTGELFF. CDR3 nucleotide sequence: TGTGCCAGCAGTTTTCCGGGGAACACCGGGGAGCTGTTTTTT. The whole variable domain, filled in from reference TRBV28 and TRBJ2-2, reads DVKVTQSSRYLVKRTGEKVFLECVQDMDHENMFWYRQDPGLGLRLIYFSYDVKMKEKGDIPEGYSVSREKKERFSLILESASTNQTSMYLCASSFPGNTGELFFGEGSRLTVL.

The rearrangement joins TRBV28 to TRBJ1-2, with 7 bases lining up with TRBD1. V was pared by 3 bases and J by 2 bases, with 15 bases of the junction left unmatched. CDR1 and CDR2 (germline): MDHEN, SYDVKM. The CDR3 is 18 amino acids. CDR3 region: CASSFHRWGDSVNYGYTF. CDR3 DNA sequence: TGTGCCAGCAGTTTTCACCGGTGGGGGGACAGCGTAAACTATGGCTACACCTTC.

This rearrangement joins TRBV2 to TRBJ1-4; D gene uncertain. Germline V gene sequence: CDR1 SNHLY, CDR2 FYNNEI. The V end was cut by 3 bases, the J end by 8 bases, with 16 bases between. This CDR3 has 15 residues. The CDR3 protein is CASSDSGGRSEKLFF. DNA for the CDR3: TGTGCCAGCAGTGATTCGGGTGGAAGGAGCGAAAAACTGTTTTTT.

V gene TRBV13 combines with J gene TRBJ1-4; unclear D gene. Germline V gene data show CDR1 as PRHDT and CDR2 as FYEKMQ (reference sequence). This CDR3 region has 16 residues. Trimming shortened V by 1 base and J by 5 bases, and 14 bases separated the two germline ends. In DNA form, the CDR3 reads TGTGCCAGCAGCTTAGTCTTGGCAGGATTAAATGAAAAACTGTTTTTT. Its protein product is CASSLVLAGLNEKLFF.

J is TRBJ2-5 and V is TRBV20-1; no reliable D call. Per germline, CDR1 DFQATT and CDR2 SNEGSKA (reference sequence). The CDR3 is made up of 10 amino acids. Trimming stripped 3 bases from V and 3 bases from J, with 2 bases between. CDR3 sequence (DNA): TGCAGTGCTAGCGAAGAGACCCAGTACTTC. Protein product: CSASEETQYF.

The CDR3: CASSSRDRGPNYGYTF. CDR3 nucleotide sequence: TGTGCCAGCAGCTCCCGGGACAGGGGACCTAACTATGGCTACACCTTC. This chain links TRBV13 with TRBJ1-2; the match to TRBD1 covers 10 bases. V shed 4 bases, J shed 0 bases, and the junction held 5 bases outside the gene matches. The germline gives CDR1 PRHDT, CDR2 FYEKMQ (reference sequence). CDR3 length equals 16 residues.

The chain employs TRBV2 and TRBJ1-5; 7 nucleotides match TRBD1. This CDR3 comprises 17 residues. V lost 4 bases, J lost 4 bases, and 13 bases stayed unmatched. Germline loops: CDR1 SNHLY, CDR2 FYNNEI. The CDR3 sequence is CASSVPTGTASNQPQHF. Written as DNA, the CDR3 is TGTGCCAGCAGTGTACCAACCGGGACAGCTTCAAATCAGCCCCAGCATTTT.

The chain recombines TRBV7-9 with TRBJ2-5; 12 nucleotides match TRBD1. The CDR3 totals 15 residues. The V gene end was trimmed by 4 bases and the J gene end by 4 bases; junction bases not matched to a gene: 4. Germline lookup yields CDR1 SEHNR and CDR2 FQNEAQ (reference sequence). CDR3 in amino acids: CASSSRDRGPETQYF. DNA of the CDR3: TGTGCCAGCAGCTCCCGGGACAGGGGGCCAGAGACCCAGTACTTC.

This rearrangement joins TRBV19 to TRBJ2-2; 13 bases agree with TRBD2. V dropped 5 bases and J dropped 5; count of bases not matched to a gene: 8. Germline-derived CDR1 and CDR2 are LNHDA and SQIVND (reference sequence). The CDR3 is 17 amino acids. DNA of the CDR3: TGTGCCAGTAGTCCCCAACAGGGACTAGCGGGGACCGGGGAGCTGTTTTTT. Encoded protein: CASSPQQGLAGTGELFF. Combining the CDR3 with reference TRBV19 and TRBJ2-2 gives the whole variable domain DGGITQSPKYLFRKEGQNVTLSCEQNLNHDAMYWYRQDPGQGLRLIYYSQIVNDFQKGDIAEGYSVSREKKESFPLTVTSAQKNPTAFYLCASSPQQGLAGTGELFFGEGSRLTVL.

This chain uses TRBV11-2 with TRBJ1-1; D uncertain. Per the germline V gene, CDR1 is SGHAT and CDR2 is FQNNGV. The CDR3 covers 15 residues. Trimming left V 2 bases short and J 1 base short, with 11 bases between. In DNA, the CDR3 is TGTGCCAGCAGCTTATCAGTAGGAGGGAACACTGAAGCTTTCTTT. Translation gives CASSLSVGGNTEAFF.

This CDR3 reads CASSYTGSSTDTQYF. CDR3 nucleotide sequence: TGTGCCAGCAGTTACACGGGTTCCAGCACAGATACGCAGTATTTT. The chain is built from TRBV6-5 and TRBJ2-3; the D is unclear. Germline CDR1 MNHEY, CDR2 SVGAGI. V was trimmed by 2 bases and J by 0 bases, leaving 9 bases between them. CDR3 length: 15 residues.

The chain couples TRBV9 to TRBJ1-3; TRBD1 agrees at 7 bases. The junction had 4 bases not matched to a gene; V was cut back by 0 bases and J by 1 base. Germline-derived CDR1 and CDR2 are SGDLS and YYNGEE. The CDR3 is 16 amino acids. The chain's CDR3 is CASSVGGDRSGNTIYF. Here the CDR3 DNA reads TGTGCCAGCAGCGTAGGGGGGGACAGATCTGGAAACACCATATATTTT.

The rearrangement joins TRBV19 to TRBJ2-6, with D uncertain. The CDR3 spans 13 residues. Germline values: CDR1 LNHDA, CDR2 SQIVND (reference sequence). V was cut by 10 bases and J by 1 base, with 8 bases left in between. In DNA form, the CDR3 reads TGTGCCACTCAGTTTTCTGGGGCCAACGTCCTGACTTTC. Amino acids: CATQFSGANVLTF.

This sequence joins TRBV28 and TRBJ2-7, with TRBD2 identical over 11 bases. Germline-derived CDR1 and CDR2 are MDHEN and SYDVKM. With 5 bases clipped from V and 3 bases from J, the junction kept 12 bases outside the gene matches. This CDR3 region has 17 residues. The CDR3 bases are TGTGCCAGCAGTCCTCTTCTAGCGGGGGGCCCGAGCTACGAGCAGTACGTC. Protein sequence: CASSPLLAGGPSYEQYV.

Regarding this clone: Other DNA variants within this sample encode the same CDR3. The chain has TRBV2 and TRBJ2-7, with TRBD1 identical over 7 bases. CDR1 and CDR2 (germline): SNHLY, FYNNEI. The CDR3 has 12 amino acids. The CDR3 reads CASGQVSYEQYV. The CDR3 coding sequence is TGTGCCAGCGGACAGGTTTCCTACGAGCAGTATGTC.

This clone came up a few times. The genes are TRBV29-1 and TRBJ2-5; D perhaps matches TRBD1 (6 bases). The CDR3 totals 13 residues. CDR1 is SQVTM and CDR2 is ANQGSEA in the germline V gene. Trimming cost V 7 bases and J 2 bases, with 14 bases left between them. The CDR3 region has the DNA TGCAGCGCTGAGAGGGGACATCAAGAGACCCAGTACTTC. This encodes CSAERGHQETQYF. The variable domain in full, completed from reference TRBV29-1 and TRBJ2-5, reads SAVISQKPSRDICQRGTSLTIQCQVDSQVTMMFWYRQQPGQSLTLIATANQGSEATYESGFVIDKFPISRPNLTFSTLTVSNMSPEDSSIYLCSAERGHQETQYFGPGTRLLVL.